The subject of this entry is one T cell receptor beta chain. Its antigen is not identified. CDR3 length equals 15 residues. Germline assignment: CDR1 SGHAT and CDR2 FQNNGV. The J segment lost 7 bases and the V segment lost 7 bases, leaving 10 bases of the junction unmatched. These data belong to a study of molecular identifiers for immune sequencing clone quantification. MiXCR, run by TCRdb on the PCR reads, gives a single entry per CDR3 protein. Of around 480,000 distinct CDR3 sequences listed, about 26% are singletons. Study-wide results and caveats: In naive cells, clones above 20 RNA copies held under 1% of molecules, whereas in effector cells they held over 97%.

What was sequenced was naive CD8+ T cells from blood, with Jurkat cell RNA spiked in. Subset noted: FACS-sorted CD8+CD4-CCR7+CD45RA+ naive T cells. The source of this sequence is a human donor in good health. Some libraries in this study had Jurkat cell RNA spiked in. The chain combines TRBV11-2 with TRBJ1-4; 9 bases fit TRBD1. The CDR3 region is CASNPAGTGSEKLFF. The CDR3 DNA is TGTGCCAGCAACCCAGCCGGGACAGGGTCTGAAAAACTGTTTTTT. Based on the CDR3 plus reference TRBV11-2 and TRBJ1-4, the full variable domain is EAGVAQSPRYKIIEKRQSVAFWCNPISGHATLYWYQQILGQGPKLLIQFQNNGVVDDSQLPKDRFSAERLKGVDSTLKIQPAKLEDSAVYLCASNPAGTGSEKLFFGSGTQLSVL.